The entry that follows covers one T cell receptor (beta chain) sequence. The antigen is undetermined. This sample is drawn from a study of post-analysis software for immune sequencing data. On the study more broadly: Relapsing-remitting, secondary progressive and progressive-relapsing multiple sclerosis courses were included. Points from the study as a whole: Under the F measure, samples that were prepared in one batch clustered strongly together. Patients showed TRBV5-6, TRBV5-1 and TRBV20-1 among a few TRBV segments more frequent than in controls. People with multiple sclerosis had a significantly lower normalized Chao1 diversity than controls did.

Trimming took off 3 bases at V and 5 bases at J, with 10 bases between the two ends. The CDR3 length is 13 residues. Germline values: CDR1 KGHSH, CDR2 LQKENI. Unique molecular identifiers tagged the TCR beta cDNA libraries. TCRdb itself ran the PCR reads through MiXCR, one entry per CDR3 protein. The table shows roughly 600,000 distinct CDR3 sequences, with 44% occurring only once. This clonotype was sampled from a girl between 10 and 17 years old with multiple sclerosis. The specimen was blood. The chain has TRBV18 and TRBJ1-2, with D possibly matching TRBD1 (6 bases). For the CDR3, the DNA is TGTGCCAGCTCACCTGGACAGCCTTATGGCTACACCTTC. Translated: CASSPGQPYGYTF.